One and the same sample provided the 25 T cell receptor beta chains below, sequenced in a study of blood T cell repertoires in COVID-19. The assay was immunoSEQ multiplex PCR, and TCRdb's table has in-frame clones only and misses some. Of about 38,000 clones listed, around 81% are singletons. The specimen sequenced was peripheral blood. Every receptor here comes from a man in his fifties with active COVID-19.

The chain combines TRBV7-2 with TRBJ2-5; the match to TRBD2 covers 12 bases. The CDR3 sequence is 15 residues long. The V gene's germline CDR1 is SGHTA and CDR2 FQGNSA. V was pared by 4 bases and J by 4 bases, with 4 bases of the junction left unmatched. The CDR3 DNA reads TGTGCCAGCAGCTCTAGCGGGGGGGCGGGAGAGACCCAGTACTTC. It translates to CASSSSGGAGETQYF.

This clone was seen more than once but under ten times. Other DNA sequences from this sample encode an identical CDR3 as well. The genes are TRBV7-9 and TRBJ2-5, with TRBD2 identical over 8 bases. This CDR3 has 13 amino acids. Germline values: CDR1 SEHNR, CDR2 FQNEAQ (reference sequence). V lost 6 bases and J lost 1; bases outside the gene matches: 1. The CDR3 region is CASSRGGQETQYF. The DNA of the CDR3 is TGTGCCAGCAGTCGGGGGGGCCAAGAGACCCAGTACTTC.

This rearrangement joins TRBV4-1 to TRBJ2-1; 7 positions agree with TRBD2. V shed 0 bases and J 0 bases; nucleotides not matched to a gene: 11. Per the germline V gene, CDR1 is MGHRA and CDR2 is YSYEKL. The CDR3 loop spans 19 amino acids. The CDR3, as DNA: TGCGCCAGCAGCCAAGATCGGGGTAGCGGGTTACCCTCCTACAATGAGCAGTTCTTC. Protein product: CASSQDRGSGLPSYNEQFF.

The V and J genes are TRBV9 and TRBJ2-3, with 7 positions matching TRBD1. J gave up 4 bases and V 4 bases, and 12 bases lay outside the gene matches. CDR3 length: 16 amino acids. Per the germline V gene, CDR1 is SGDLS and CDR2 is YYNGEE. CDR3 nucleotide sequence: TGTGCCAGCAGCACGAGACAGGGTCACCTAGCAGATACGCAGTATTTT. Its translation: CASSTRQGHLADTQYF.

The chain recombines TRBV7-6 with TRBJ1-2, with 9 bases that match TRBD1. Looked up from germline, CDR1 is SGHVS and CDR2 is FNYEAQ. The length of the CDR3 is 13 residues. Trimming cost V 1 base and J 8 bases; bases outside gene matches: 2. CDR3 loop: CASSLGTGEGYTF. The CDR3 coding sequence is TGTGCCAGCAGCTTAGGGACAGGGGAAGGCTACACCTTC.

The V gene is TRBV7-8, the J gene TRBJ1-2, with TRBD1 identical over 7 bases. Germline V gene sequence: CDR1 SGHVS, CDR2 FQNEAQ. J lost 6 bases, V lost 6 bases, and 16 bases had no gene match. CDR3 length: 16 residues. CDR3: CASSLRPGGDRHGYTF. DNA of the CDR3: TGTGCCAGCAGTTTACGCCCAGGGGGAGACCGGCATGGCTACACCTTC.

This CDR3 reads CASSLGVRSGANVLTF. As DNA, the CDR3 is TGTGCCAGCAGCTTAGGGGTGCGGTCTGGGGCCAACGTCCTGACTTTC. The chain carries TRBV7-9 and TRBJ2-6; D is uncertain. Trimming stripped 1 base from V and 1 base from J, with 8 bases between. This CDR3 has 16 residues. Germline V lookup: CDR1 SEHNR, CDR2 FQNEAQ (reference sequence).

The chain employs TRBV5-1 and TRBJ2-7; 12 bases line up with TRBD1. The V gene's germline CDR1 is SGHRS and CDR2 YFSETQ. The trim removed 4 bases at V and 7 bases at J, leaving 15 bases unmatched. The CDR3 is 17 amino acids. The CDR3 nucleotides are TGCGCCAGCAGCAGGGACCCTCCGGGACAGGGGGCTGAGGAGCAGTACTTC. Protein product: CASSRDPPGQGAEEQYF.

The V gene is TRBV11-3, the J gene TRBJ2-1, with TRBD1 identical over 7 bases. CDR1 SGHNT and CDR2 YENEEA come from the germline V gene. Losses at the gene ends were 0 bases for V and 3 bases for J; bases not matched to a gene: 5. The CDR3 loop spans 16 amino acids. Here the CDR3 DNA reads TGTGCCAGCAGCTTAGATTCGACAGGGAACTACAATGAGCAGTTCTTC. Amino acid sequence: CASSLDSTGNYNEQFF. The full variable domain, completed using reference TRBV11-3 and TRBJ2-1, is EAGVVQSPRYKIIEKKQPVAFWCNPISGHNTLYWYLQNLGQGPELLIRYENEEAVDDSQLPKDRFSAERLKGVDSTLKIQPAELGDSAVYLCASSLDSTGNYNEQFFGPGTRLTVL.

This chain links TRBV6-7 with TRBJ2-7, with D uncertain. TRBV6-7 is noted as an ORF with a role that remains uncertain. The CDR3 contains 14 residues. V gave up 0 bases and J gave up 3 bases, with 9 bases separating them. CDR3 loop: CASSYSYLVYEQYF. DNA of the CDR3: TGTGCCAGCAGTTACTCGTATCTCGTCTACGAGCAGTACTTC.

CDR3 in amino acids: CASSDGTSSWHEQFF. As DNA, the CDR3 is TGTGCCAGCAGCGACGGGACTAGCTCGTGGCATGAGCAGTTCTTC. The chain combines TRBV7-9 with TRBJ2-1, with 9 bases lining up with TRBD2. Trimming removed 5 bases from V and 8 bases from J; junction bases left unmatched: 10. The CDR3 is 15 amino acids. Germline values: CDR1 SEHNR, CDR2 FQNEAQ (reference sequence).

J is TRBJ1-3 and V is TRBV5-1; 8 nucleotides agree with TRBD1. Germline loops: CDR1 SGHRS, CDR2 YFSETQ. This CDR3 spans 16 amino acids. The J segment lost 0 bases and the V segment lost 4 bases, leaving 6 bases of the junction unmatched. CDR3 nucleotides: TGCGCCAGCAGCGCTATTACAGGGGGCTCTGGAAACACCATATATTTT. Amino acids: CASSAITGGSGNTIYF.

This chain connects TRBV5-6 to TRBJ1-1; D unclear. Deletions cut 1 base from V and 0 bases from J, with 13 bases between. This CDR3 has 16 amino acids. The germline CDR1 and CDR2 sequences are SGHDT and YYEEEE. In DNA form, the CDR3 reads TGTGCCAGCAGCTTGAGTTTAAGCGGGTTGAACACTGAAGCTTTCTTT. The encoded protein is CASSLSLSGLNTEAFF.

The chain uses TRBV6-5 and TRBJ1-2; D is undetermined. The germline V gene has CDR1 MNHEY and CDR2 SVGAGI. V shed 0 bases and J shed 3 bases, with 8 bases lying between them. This CDR3 contains 14 residues. Here the CDR3 DNA reads TGTGCCAGCAGTTACTCGATTCGGGACTATGGCTACACCTTC. It is translated as CASSYSIRDYGYTF.

The CDR3 loop is CASRGDRGGYEQYF. The CDR3 bases are TGTGCCAGCAGGGGTGACAGGGGTGGATACGAGCAGTACTTC. This sequence joins TRBV6-5 and TRBJ2-7; 8 bases align to TRBD1. The length of the CDR3 is 14 residues. Germline-derived CDR1 and CDR2 are MNHEY and SVGAGI. The J segment lost 4 bases and the V segment lost 6 bases, leaving 8 bases of the junction unmatched.

The rearrangement joins TRBV4-1 to TRBJ2-7; 9 bases are shared with TRBD2. The germline V gene encodes CDR1 MGHRA and CDR2 YSYEKL. The CDR3 covers 15 residues. Trimming cost V 1 base and J 3 bases; bases outside gene matches: 4. The DNA of the CDR3 is TGCGCCAGCAGCCAAGGACTAGCGGCCCGCTACGAGCAGTACTTC. Its protein product is CASSQGLAARYEQYF.

In this sample, this clone turned up a few times. This sequence joins TRBV20-1 and TRBJ1-1; D is uncertain. There are 11 residues in the CDR3. V lost 5 bases, J lost 3 bases, and 7 bases lay in between. Germline CDR1 and CDR2: DFQATT and SNEGSKA (reference sequence). CDR3 loop: CSALEYTEAFF. CDR3 DNA: TGCAGTGCTTTAGAATACACTGAAGCTTTCTTT.

The rearrangement uses TRBV19 and TRBJ1-4, with TRBD1 matching over 7 bases. The V segment lost 2 bases and the J segment 3 bases; nucleotides outside the gene matches: 0. Germline CDR1 and CDR2: LNHDA and SQIVND (reference sequence). This CDR3 contains 14 residues. Here the CDR3 DNA reads TGTGCCAGTAGTATAACAGGGGCTAATGAAAAACTGTTTTTT. The encoded protein is CASSITGANEKLFF. The full variable domain, rest sourced from reference TRBV19 and TRBJ1-4, is DGGITQSPKYLFRKEGQNVTLSCEQNLNHDAMYWYRQDPGQGLRLIYYSQIVNDFQKGDIAEGYSVSREKKESFPLTVTSAQKNPTAFYLCASSITGANEKLFFGSGTQLSVL.

The chain carries TRBV29-1 and TRBJ2-3, with TRBD2 identical over 8 bases. CDR3 length: 13 residues. V shed 7 bases, J shed 2 bases, and the junction held 5 bases outside the gene matches. In germline, CDR1 is SQVTM, CDR2 ANQGSEA. The CDR3, as DNA: TGCAGCGCTAAGCGGGGGAACACAGATACGCAGTATTTT. It encodes CSAKRGNTDTQYF.

The rearrangement links TRBV24-1 to TRBJ1-2; D remains ambiguous. The CDR3 extends over 13 amino acids. V was clipped by 3 bases and J by 7 bases, with 11 bases between them. Germline lookup yields CDR1 KGHDR and CDR2 SFDVKD. DNA of the CDR3: TGTGCCACCAGTGATGGGGAGTTGGGTGGCTACACCTTC. It encodes CATSDGELGGYTF.

The CDR3: CASSPGTGNEKLFF. The CDR3, as DNA: TGCGCCAGCAGCCCTGGGACAGGAAATGAAAAACTGTTTTTT. V and J are TRBV4-3 and TRBJ1-4; 8 bases match TRBD1. Germline values: CDR1 LGHNA, CDR2 YSLEER. Trimming took 4 bases from V and 5 from J; bases not matched to a gene: 3. CDR3 size: 14 residues.

This chain connects TRBV3-1 (or the pseudogene TRBV3-2) to TRBJ2-2; 8 nucleotides align to TRBD1. The CDR3 extends over 17 amino acids. CDR1 and CDR2 from the germline V gene are LGHDT and YNNKEL (reference sequence). The ends lost 0 bases at V and 1 base at J; junction bases unmatched: 4. The CDR3 sequence: CASSQDRTGMNTGELFF. In DNA form, the CDR3 reads TGTGCCAGCAGCCAAGACCGGACAGGGATGAACACCGGGGAGCTGTTTTTT.

This chain connects TRBV4-3 to TRBJ2-1, with TRBD2 identical over 12 bases. The V segment lost 4 bases and the J segment 5 bases; nucleotides outside the gene matches: 3. Germline V gene lookup returns CDR1 LGHNA and CDR2 YSLEER. CDR3 length: 15 amino acids. The CDR3 nucleotides are TGCGCCAGCAGCCGAAGGACTAGCGGGGACAATGAGCAGTTCTTC. Its protein is CASSRRTSGDNEQFF.

The gene calls are TRBV5-6 and TRBJ1-1; no definite D call. The germline V gene encodes CDR1 SGHDT and CDR2 YYEEEE. This CDR3 region has 12 residues. The V end was cut by 2 bases, the J end by 5 bases, with 7 bases between. CDR3 residues: CASSFVETEAFF. The CDR3 DNA reads TGTGCCAGCAGCTTCGTAGAAACTGAAGCTTTCTTT.

The chain is built from TRBV4-3 and TRBJ2-7; perhaps TRBD1 as D (5 bases). Germline assignment: CDR1 LGHNA and CDR2 YSLEER. The V gene lost 0 bases and the J gene lost 8 bases, with 17 bases spanning the gap. The CDR3 runs to 15 residues. CDR3 coding DNA: TGCGCCAGCAGCCAAGATAGGCTCACCCAGGGAAAGCAGTACTTC. It codes for CASSQDRLTQGKQYF.